Listed below are T cell receptor beta chains from one sample, sequenced in a study of blood T cell repertoires in COVID-19. Repertoires were generated with immunoSEQ multiplex PCR, while TCRdb's copy carries only in-frame clones and drops some. The table shows roughly 120,000 clones, with roughly 80% occurring only once. What was sequenced was peripheral blood. The receptors were gathered from a woman between 55 and 75 years old with acute or convalescent COVID-19. CDR3s include the opening cysteine and the closing phenylalanine or tryptophan. A D gene is named only where the DNA matches it firmly. Rows give clone size only sometimes, using once, few, many, or a class for an expanded clone.

v_call,d_call,j_call,clone_size,cdr3_nt,cdr3_aa
TRBV18,TRBD2,TRBJ2-7,-,TGTGCCAGCTCACCGACCTGGGGGACTAGCAGTACCTACGAGCAGTACTTC,CASSPTWGTSSTYEQYF
TRBV29-1,-,TRBJ2-2,-,TGCAGCGTTGAATTAAGGAGGTGGAGCACCGGGGAGCTGTTTTTT,CSVELRRWSTGELFF
TRBV6-5,TRBD1,TRBJ1-1,-,TGTGCCAGCAGTCCACAGGGGGCCGGCACTGAAGCTTTCTTT,CASSPQGAGTEAFF
TRBV5-6,-,TRBJ1-6,-,TGTGCCAGCAGCTTGGCAGGGTTACGGGCTTCACCCCTCCACTTT,CASSLAGLRASPLHF
TRBV7-9,-,TRBJ2-7,-,TGTGCCAGCAGCTTAAACGCGCTCGCCGAGCAGTACTTC,CASSLNALAEQYF
TRBV28,TRBD2,TRBJ2-1,-,TGTGCCAGCACCCTTTCTAGCGGGAGGGCCAATGAGCAGTTCTTC,CASTLSSGRANEQFF
TRBV12-5,TRBD2,TRBJ2-1,-,TGTGCTAGTGGTCGGGGAGGGATAAATGAGCAGTTCTTC,CASGRGGINEQFF
TRBV3-1/TRBV3-2,TRBD2,TRBJ2-3,-,TGTGCCAGCAGCAAAAGGACTAGCGGAATTGCCGCAGATACGCAGTATTTT,CASSKRTSGIAADTQYF
TRBV6-1,-,TRBJ1-2,-,TGTGCCAGCAGTGAACAGGCAGGGGACTATGGCTACACCTTC,CASSEQAGDYGYTF
TRBV5-6,-,TRBJ1-2,-,TGTGCCAGCAGGAACAGCGCCGGGGGCTATGGCTACACCTTC,CASRNSAGGYGYTF
TRBV6-5,TRBD1,TRBJ2-5,-,TGTGCCAGCAGTACAGCAGGGGGCTTAGAGACCCAGTACTTC,CASSTAGGLETQYF
TRBV6-2/TRBV6-3,TRBD1,TRBJ1-1,-,TGTGCCAGCAGTCCGACAGGGGGCATGGAAGCTTTCTTT,CASSPTGGMEAFF
TRBV6-6,TRBD2,TRBJ2-7,-,TGTGCCAGCAGCGAGAGACTAGCGGGGAACTACGAGCAGTACTTC,CASSERLAGNYEQYF
TRBV28,-,TRBJ1-4,-,TGTGCCAGCAGTTTATTTGCTAGTGCAACTAATGAAAAACTGTTTTTT,CASSLFASATNEKLFF
TRBV6-5,-,TRBJ2-2,-,TGTGCCAGCAGGCGGGGGCCCTTAGCCGGGGAGCTGTTTTTT,CASRRGPLAGELFF
TRBV29-1,-,TRBJ2-3,few,TGCAGCGTTGAGGAGGGGGCGACGCAGTATTTT,CSVEEGATQYF
TRBV27,TRBD1,TRBJ1-5,few,TGTGCCAGCAGTCCCGGGACAGGGGGTGATCAGCCCCAGCATTTT,CASSPGTGGDQPQHF
TRBV6-2/TRBV6-3,TRBD1,TRBJ1-5,-,TGTGCCAGCAGTTACATCAGGGGGCTGCAGCCCCAGCATTTT,CASSYIRGLQPQHF
TRBV29-1,-,TRBJ2-1,few,TGCAGCGTTGGAACAGCCTACAATGAGCAGTTCTTC,CSVGTAYNEQFF
TRBV5-1,TRBD2,TRBJ2-7,-,TGCGCCAGCAGCTTGACCGCGGGAGGCCCCGGAGAGCAGTACTTC,CASSLTAGGPGEQYF
TRBV6-1,TRBD2,TRBJ2-5,-,TGTGCCAGCAGTGAGGTTAGGCGGGGGGAGACCCAGTACTTC,CASSEVRRGETQYF
TRBV7-3,TRBD2,TRBJ2-7,-,TGTGCCAGCAGCCCCTCGGGAGGGACCTACGAGCAGTACTTC,CASSPSGGTYEQYF